The TCR beta chain under discussion was sequenced for a study of CD8+ T cells in alopecia areata. Background on the study: The study gave treated patients oral tofacitinib at 5 to 10 mg twice daily.

Germline V gives CDR1 SQVTM, CDR2 ANQGSEA. The CDR3 totals 14 residues. Between the trimmed V and J ends, which lost 6 bases and 0 bases, there was a span of 12 bases. Sequencing templates came from extracted RNA that was reverse transcribed into cDNA. Data came from immunoSEQ multiplex PCR; TCRdb stores just in-frame clones and leaves some out. Among about 140,000 clones listed, roughly 64% were seen once. The chain uses TRBV29-1 and TRBJ1-5; no firm D call. This specimen consisted of CD4+ T cells sorted from blood, obtained at week 0. The TCR comes from a human donor with alopecia areata. Here the CDR3 reads CSVSAGNSNQPQHF. CDR3 DNA: TGCAGCGTCTCGGCGGGGAATAGCAATCAGCCCCAGCATTTT. The full variable domain, its missing parts supplied by reference TRBV29-1 and TRBJ1-5, is SAVISQKPSRDICQRGTSLTIQCQVDSQVTMMFWYRQQPGQSLTLIATANQGSEATYESGFVIDKFPISRPNLTFSTLTVSNMSPEDSSIYLCSVSAGNSNQPQHFGDGTRLSIL.